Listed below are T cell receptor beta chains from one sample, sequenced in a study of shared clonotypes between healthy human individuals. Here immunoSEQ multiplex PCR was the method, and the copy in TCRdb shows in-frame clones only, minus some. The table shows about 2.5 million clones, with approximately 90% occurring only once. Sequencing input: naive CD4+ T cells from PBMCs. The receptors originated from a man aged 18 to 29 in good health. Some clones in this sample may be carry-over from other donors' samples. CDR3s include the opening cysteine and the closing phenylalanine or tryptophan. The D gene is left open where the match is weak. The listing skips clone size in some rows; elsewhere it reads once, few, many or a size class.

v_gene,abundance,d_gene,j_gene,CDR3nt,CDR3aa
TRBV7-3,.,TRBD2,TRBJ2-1,TGTGCCAGCAGCTTACGCGGGAGGGCTTGGGAGCAGTTCTTC,CASSLRGRAWEQFF
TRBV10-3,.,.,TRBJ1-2,TGTGCCATCAGTGCTCTCACCTCTAACTATGGCTACACCTTC,CAISALTSNYGYTF
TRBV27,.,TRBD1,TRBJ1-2,TGTGCCAGCAGAAGGACAGGGCACATAGCTAACTATGGCTACACCTTC,CASRRTGHIANYGYTF
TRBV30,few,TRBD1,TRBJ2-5,TGTGCCTGGAGTAGGGGACAGGGTAGGAAGGAGACCCAGTACTTC,CAWSRGQGRKETQYF
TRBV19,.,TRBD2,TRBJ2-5,TGTGCCAGTAGTTCACAAGCGGGAGGCGCAGAGACCCAGTACTTC,CASSSQAGGAETQYF
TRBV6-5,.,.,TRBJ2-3,TGTGCCAGCAGTTACCTGAGCACAGATACGCAGTATTTT,CASSYLSTDTQYF
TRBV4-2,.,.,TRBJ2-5,TGTGCCAGCAGCCGTCGAGGGGAAGAGACCCAGTACTTC,CASSRRGEETQYF
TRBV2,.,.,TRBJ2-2,TGTGCCAGCAGTCGCATCTCACCTAAACTAGTTTGGAACACCGGGGAGCTGTTTTTT,CASSRISPKLVWNTGELFF
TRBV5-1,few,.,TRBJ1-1,TGCGCCAGCAGCTTGGAGCAGGGAACTGAAGCTTTCTTT,CASSLEQGTEAFF
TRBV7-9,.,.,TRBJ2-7,TGTGCCAGCAGCCCGGAGGGCTACGAGCAGTACTTC,CASSPEGYEQYF
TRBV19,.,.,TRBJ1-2,TGTGCCAGTAGTATAGGATCAGCTAACTATGGCTACACCTTC,CASSIGSANYGYTF
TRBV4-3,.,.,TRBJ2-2,TGCGCCAGCAGCCAAGTGTCCACGAACACCGGGGAGCTGTTTTTT,CASSQVSTNTGELFF
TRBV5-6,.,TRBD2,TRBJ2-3,TGTGCCAGCAGCTTGGGTGGACTAGCGGGTAAGATGGATACGCAGTATTTT,CASSLGGLAGKMDTQYF
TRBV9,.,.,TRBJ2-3,TGTGCCAGCAGCGTACCCCAGGCGGCAAGCACAGATACGCAGTATTTT,CASSVPQAASTDTQYF
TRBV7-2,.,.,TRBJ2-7,TGTGCCAGCAGCTTAGCTGGACAGTACGAGCAGTACTTC,CASSLAGQYEQYF
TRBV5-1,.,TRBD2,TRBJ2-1,TGCGCCAGCAGCTTGGCCAGGACTAGCGGGTTCCCCGGAGCCTCCAATGAGCAGTTCTTC,CASSLARTSGFPGASNEQFF
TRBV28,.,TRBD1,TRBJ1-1,TGTGCCAGCAGAGGACAGGGGACCCCTCGGAACACTGAAGCTTTCTTT,CASRGQGTPRNTEAFF
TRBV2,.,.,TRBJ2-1,TGTGCCAGCACCCCTGGTTGGGGGGAGGTGGGAACCTACAATGAGCAGTTCTTC,CASTPGWGEVGTYNEQFF
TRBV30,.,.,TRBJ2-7,TGTGCCTGGAGTGTGAGCCTAGCTGTCGAGCAGTACTTC,CAWSVSLAVEQYF
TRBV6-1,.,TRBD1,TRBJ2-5,TGTGCCAGCACCGCGGACAGGGGAGAGACCCAGTACTTC,CASTADRGETQYF
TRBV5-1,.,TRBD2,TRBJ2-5,TGCGCCAGCAGCTTACTTAGCGGGAGTGGTGAGACCCAGTACTTC,CASSLLSGSGETQYF
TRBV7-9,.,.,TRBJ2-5,TGTGCCAGCAGTCGAGGGGCGGGCCCGAAAGAGACCCAGTACTTC,CASSRGAGPKETQYF
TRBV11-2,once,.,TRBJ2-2,TGTGCCAGCAGCTTATTGACCGGGGAGCTGTTTTTT,CASSLLTGELFF
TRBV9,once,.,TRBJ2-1,TGTGCCAGCAGCGGTTGGGGCCCCCTGGGGTACAATGAGCAGTTCTTC,CASSGWGPLGYNEQFF
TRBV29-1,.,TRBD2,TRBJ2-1,TGCAGCGTTGAAGATCGGGCTAGCGGGAGGTGGTACAATGAGCAGTTCTTC,CSVEDRASGRWYNEQFF
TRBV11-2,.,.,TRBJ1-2,TGTGCCAGCAGCCCATTGCGAGGGCTCGGTGGCTACACCTTC,CASSPLRGLGGYTF
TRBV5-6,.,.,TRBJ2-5,TGTGCCAGCAACAATCAAGAGACCCAGTACTTC,CASNNQETQYF
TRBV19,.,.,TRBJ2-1,TGTGCCATCCGAGGGAGAGGAGGCTCTGAGCAGTTCTTC,CAIRGRGGSEQFF
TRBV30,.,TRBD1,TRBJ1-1,TGTGCCTGGAGTTCGCCTGGACAGGGTGGAACTGAAGCTTTCTTT,CAWSSPGQGGTEAFF
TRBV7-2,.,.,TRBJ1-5,TGTGCCAGCAGCTTATACGCGATTAGCAATCAGCCCCAGCATTTT,CASSLYAISNQPQHF
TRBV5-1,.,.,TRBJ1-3,TGCGCCAGCAGCTCGTTAGGGGGATCTGGAAACACCATATATTTT,CASSSLGGSGNTIYF
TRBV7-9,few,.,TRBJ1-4,TGTGCCAGCAGCGCAAACCTCGGATGGAGTGAAAAACTGTTTTTT,CASSANLGWSEKLFF
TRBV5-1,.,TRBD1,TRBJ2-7,TGCGCCAGCAGCTTACGGACAGGGGGAAAAACCTACGAGCAGTACTTC,CASSLRTGGKTYEQYF
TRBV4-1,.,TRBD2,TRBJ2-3,TGCGCCAGCAGCCAAGGGCTTAGCGGGAGGTATTTT,CASSQGLSGRYF